The clone carrying this T cell receptor (beta chain) has just a few counts. Its target is unknown. One end of the junction is discordant with germline, which a read error may explain. The record originates from a study of T-cell memory formation after mild COVID-19. Study-wide results and limits: SARS-CoV-2 specificity of second-wave clones peaking day 37 was unconfirmed. The study detected some responding clones in pre-infection memory, suggesting cross-reactive memory joined. From day 15 to 85, contracting clones were balanced between CD4 and CD8, whereas later expanders leaned toward CD4+.

Looked up from germline, CDR1 is SSHAT and CDR2 is FNYEAQ (reference sequence). The CDR3 spans 14 residues. Constant-segment primers were used for 5'RACE, and the resulting TCR alpha and TCR beta cDNA libraries carried sample barcodes and UMIs. TCRdb recomputed calls from the 5' RACE reads with MiXCR, one row per CDR3 protein. This table holds roughly 240,000 distinct CDR3 sequences, less than 20% found once. Sequencing was performed on PBMCs or a T cell subset sorted from them (not recorded which). The chain joins TRBV7-7 to TRBJ2-1; TRBD1 is a possible D gene (6 bases). The clonotype comes from an adult woman who had mild COVID-19 (a few samples of this study predate the infection). Cell type and time point are not known. This CDR3 is CASSHPTLGTEQFF. The CDR3 bases are TGTGCTAGCAGCCACCCGACCCTGGGGACAGAGCAGTTCTTC.